What follows describes a single TCR beta chain. Its recognized antigen is unknown. Within one base of it there is no much larger clone, and no base qualities were kept. From the cysteine up to the phenylalanine, the CDR3 has a length of 17 residues. Only CDR3 DNA is held: 51 bases, read in frame from base 1. This record comes from a study of cytomegalovirus exposure and HLA in healthy donors (dated by TCRdb to about 2017). Regarding the research as a whole: An earlier analysis of approximately 640 of the donors reported about 290 Gb of sequence data and 117 million unique TCR beta sequences from about 179 million T cells. The number of typed donors differed by locus: about 620-640 for A, B, C, DRB1 and DQB1; approximately 520 for DQA1; over 600 for DPA1; and around 470 for DPB1. Besides the first cohort of 666 subjects, a separate validation cohort made up of roughly 130 different subjects was used. The study aimed to test whether cataloging public T cell receptors could reveal signatures of past pathogen exposure. Alongside the repertoire data, information on donor age, sex, ethnicity and CMV serostatus was compiled. All discovery cohort repertoires had been generated on a single sequencing platform. The study used immunosequencing to profile the T cell repertoires of 600 to 850 subjects and linked those repertoires to cytomegalovirus serostatus. Of the approximately 370 genotyped donors, 65% to 90% were placed in the genetic ancestry cluster associated with self-reported Caucasian donors. Among around 400 genotyped donors of the cohort, an average of approximately 200,000 unique TCR beta nucleotide sequences was sequenced per donor, of which about 20% were non-productive. The later analysis used no new phenotypic data to find candidate immune exposures, relying instead on TCR beta sequences and their occurrence across donors. A later analysis re-analyzed previously published TCR beta repertoires from about 600 donors and added high-resolution HLA genotyping to study TCR occurrence patterns. High-throughput TCR immunosequencing, statistical association of individual TCRs with disease status, and machine learning were combined to predict cytomegalovirus infection status. Class I and class II HLA loci were covered by the typing at four-digit resolution. To decide whether each TCR beta V gene segment behaved as functional or pseudogenic, an earlier analysis of approximately 590 of the donors relied on high-throughput TCR beta sequencing. In a later genetic analysis, genome-wide SNP genotypes for 398 of the 666 donors were used, and that subset was treated as a discovery cohort. An early release covering about 600 HLA-typed donors comprised about 300 gigabases of sequencing data and 85 million or so unique TCR sequences. A handful of DR-DQ haplotypes were handled as single units for association and clustering because linkage in the cohort was strong. Paper-wide results and their limitations: The classifier was reported to diagnose cytomegalovirus status with high specificity and sensitivity in both the original cohort and the validation cohort. In an earlier analysis of approximately 590 of the donors, most TCR beta V segments appeared in productive rearrangements about 87% or about 30% of the time, broadly matching IMGT annotations. A later genetic analysis associated a missense DCLRE1C variant with V-gene and J-gene trimming of TCR beta chains, and an independent cohort replicated the association. A later analysis associated 15,000 to 20,000 TCR beta sequences with specific HLA alleles at a false discovery rate of 0.05. Some IMGT-functional V segments, including TRBV6-2 and TRBV6-3, could not be distinguished by the 87-base-pair reads and were therefore excluded. Linkage disequilibrium might explain the correlated functional status among segregating V segments, but an unknown experimental factor could not be excluded. The study gave a list of 150 to 200 TCR beta chains associated with cytomegalovirus. In a later analysis, the rate of TCR association differed among HLA loci, with DRB1 alleles having the most associated TCRs and HLA-C alleles having the fewest. Roughly uniform sequencing depth across donors was assumed in presence/absence analyses, although this assumption may not hold. The authors suggested that the approach could potentially be extended to other disease states and immunological phenotypes. A group of highly shared sequence variants was considered likely to be a technical artifact of the sequencing pipeline. Compared with the roughly 670-donor mean, donors in an Asian-associated ancestry cluster had fewer N-insertions in productive TCRs, according to a later genetic analysis. A later analysis found that most CMV-associated TCR beta chains appeared HLA-restricted, with HLA associations seemingly driven largely by CMV exposure. A further reported finding was that TCR beta sequences accurately predicted the HLA-A and HLA-B alleles for most subjects in the first cohort. While some public TCRs were present in many individuals, most TCR sequences turned up only very rarely across donors. Assigning TCR associations to individual alleles was difficult when HLA alleles, especially DR and DQ, strongly co-occurred. Only TCR beta chains were sequenced in this cohort, and the absence of alpha or paired-chain data limited detectable features. HLA typing was unavailable for some donors at each locus, so association tests used only the typed subset. Because counts were too low, about 18 rarely observed V segments, including chromosome 9 orphons, were excluded from the earlier analysis of several hundred of the donors. CMV serostatus was the only immune exposure information available for the cohort. Three of the identified cytomegalovirus-associated TCR beta chains were confirmed in vitro to be specific for cytomegalovirus antigens. A later analysis reported that several top co-occurrence clusters appeared linked to parvovirus B19, influenza, CMV and Epstein-Barr virus. Compared with equally common non-associated chains, HLA-associated TCR beta chains in a later analysis were more clonally expanded and had lower generation probabilities.

The cohort consisted of some 670 healthy bone marrow donors. At the time of sampling, all cohort members were nominally healthy, though unrecorded immune exposures were likely present. The donor tested CMV seropositive, placing the donor among the approximately 310 seropositive members of the cohort. A peripheral blood sample was provided by each donor, and peripheral blood mononuclear cells were used for TCR beta sequencing. Genomic DNA was extracted from the blood cell samples with the Qiagen DNeasy Blood Extraction Kit. The method was the immunoSEQ multiplex PCR assay. A mixture of 60 forward primers for TCR Vbeta segments and 13 reverse primers for TCR Jbeta segments was used in the multiplex PCR. A multiplex PCR assay on genomic DNA amplified the CDR3 region of rearranged TCR beta genes. Amplified TCR beta libraries were sequenced as 87-base-pair reads on the Illumina HiSeq System. Under the source paper's analysis protocol: In a later analysis, tens of millions of unique TCR beta chains were counted across the 690 or so repertoires, and about 10 million of these chains were shared by at least two donors. To remove PCR and sequencing errors, raw reads were error-corrected and collapsed into unique sequences using a nearest-neighbor algorithm that merged closely related sequences. CDR3 sequences were aligned to IMGT reference sequences to assign V, D and J gene segments. Each retained sequence needed at least a six-nucleotide match to both a V gene segment and a J gene segment. A rearrangement was called productive if the CDR3 had no stop codons and remained in frame with V and J, and every other rearrangement was called non-productive. CDR3 was defined by IMGT convention, running from the second conserved V-encoded cysteine to the conserved J-encoded phenylalanine. In an earlier analysis of approximately 500 of the donors, sequences lacking an unambiguous match to a single V gene segment were excluded. In an earlier analysis of about 590 of the donors, a V segment was called functional when productive rearrangements were above 56.7%, and segregating when the standard deviation between donors exceeded 5%. To diagnose cytomegalovirus status from the catalog of TCR beta chain sequences, a statistical classification framework was built. In a later analysis, TCR nucleotide sequences were compared against IMGT/GENE-DB human TR gene sequences so that V and J genes could be assigned. In a later analysis, CDR3 sequences and most-parsimonious VDJ recombination scenarios were assigned using the TCRdist pipeline. In a later analysis, every TCR beta chain was defined by the combination of its CDR3 amino acid sequence and its V-gene family, and reads without a unique V-gene family were dropped. In a later analysis, around 600 highly shared, low-generation-probability nucleotide sequences were removed to address suspected cross-contamination and a sequencing artifact. A later analysis calculated a clonal expansion index for each public chain from normalized within-repertoire ranks of inferred template counts. In a later analysis, generation probabilities were computed using a VDJ recombination model fitted to out-of-frame rearrangements, and the results were checked against IGoR. In a later analysis, hypergeometric tests were used to score TCR-TCR, TCR-HLA and TCR-CMV co-occurrence, with a repertoire-size bias correction applied to TCR pairs. In a later analysis, false discovery rates were estimated by permuting HLA or CMV assignments 20 times. In a later analysis, co-occurring TCRs were grouped using DBSCAN, with TCRdist sequence similarity added in when clustering inside HLA-allele-positive subsets. Co-occurrence clustering excluded repertoires with fewer than 30,000 or more than 120,000 public chains, plus five with anomalous nucleotide sharing. TCRdb obtained this table from immuneACCESS and retained in-frame rearrangements with V and J assigned. These tables miss some clones; where compared with another copy, unresolved V genes account for less than half of the shortfall, and the remainder is unexplained. D and trimming come from the DNA, and the V and J calls and clone size come from that table. The sample table lists 100,000 to 150,000 clones, over 70% of them with a count of one. The ten largest clonotypes hold more than 2% of the sample.

This chain is built from TRBV12-2 and TRBJ2-7; the table's D call of TRBD1 was not tested on the DNA. TRBV12-2 constitutes a pseudogene. This TCR was sampled from a woman aged 40 to 50 in good health and CMV-seropositive. The sample consisted of PBMCs. The bases read TGTGCAAGTCGCTTAGCGCTTTGCGTCCAGGGTGGCTACGAGCAGTACTTC. Protein translation: CASRLALCVQGGYEQYF.